This T cell receptor beta chain derives from a study of shared clonotypes between healthy human individuals. Study-wide findings and caveats: The sharing of 4.5% to 5% of naive CD4 clonotypes was seen across several donors.

Profiled with immunoSEQ multiplex PCR; TCRdb holds only in-frame clones, not every one. The table lists just over 2,000,000 clones, about 95% of them singletons. Naive-designated CD8 cells lacked CD45RO, were positively enriched for CCR7, and omitted terminally differentiated effector memory CD45RA+ cells. The junction had 7 bases not matched to a gene; V was cut back by 5 bases and J by 3 bases. Germline CDR1 is SGHTA and CDR2 is FQGTGA. This CDR3 region has 15 residues. Concerning this clone itself: Antigen: not known. The same CDR3 is also encoded by other DNA sequences in this sample.

This clonotype was obtained from a man between 18 and 29 years old in good health. Input material: naive CD8+ T cells sorted from blood. V usage is TRBV7-3 and J usage is TRBJ2-1, with 7 nucleotides matching TRBD2. In nucleotides, the CDR3 is TGTGCCAGCAGCCTTTTAGCGGGCGGCTACAATGAGCAGTTCTTC. Residues: CASSLLAGGYNEQFF.